This T cell receptor beta chain comes out of a study of blood T cells in healthy people across ages. The second PCR ran roughly 7 to 12 cycles with a sample-barcoded 5' primer and J-beta primers. TCRdb fed the 5' RACE reads into MiXCR, producing one record per CDR3 protein. The repertoire has 1.5 million to 2 million distinct CDR3 sequences, about 28% of them found once; the top ten carry over 7%. There are 14 residues in the CDR3. V was cut by 2 bases and J by 10 bases, with 15 bases left in between. Germline lookup yields CDR1 SGHTA and CDR2 FQGNSA. The chain has TRBV7-2 and TRBJ2-1; D gene ambiguous. The source of this sequence is a young woman in good health. The sample consisted of blood. In DNA form, the CDR3 reads TGTGCCAGCAGCTTAAGTGACTTACTCGGGGAGCAGTTCTTC. This codes for CASSLSDLLGEQFF. Using reference TRBV7-2 and TRBJ2-1 for the parts outside the CDR3, the full variable domain is GAGVSQSPSNKVTEKGKDVELRCDPISGHTALYWYRQSLGQGLEFLIYFQGNSAPDKSGLPSDRFSAERTGGSVSTLTIQRTQQEDSAVYLCASSLSDLLGEQFFGPGTRLTVL.